The 30 T cell receptor beta chains given below trace back to one sample, sequenced in a study of T cell repertoires in cytomegalovirus infection. TCRdb passed the reads through MiXCR, listing each CDR3 protein once. The repertoire includes under 800,000 distinct CDR3 sequences, approximately 25% of them detected once, and under 8.5% sits in the top ten. The sample was CD8+ T cells from PBMCs. These receptor sequences come from a human donor in good health (CMV status not recorded). Some clones in this sample may be carry-over from other donors' samples.

This clonotype came up a few times. The J gene is TRBJ2-2, the V gene TRBV11-2; D is undetermined. This CDR3 contains 13 residues. Trimming removed 5 bases at V and 6 bases at J, with 10 bases between. Germline assignment: CDR1 SGHAT and CDR2 FQNNGV. CDR3 sequence reads: CASSRGDAGELFF. The CDR3, as DNA: TGTGCCAGCAGCCGAGGCGACGCCGGGGAGCTGTTTTTT.

A few counts support this clonotype. J is TRBJ2-1 and V is TRBV27; TRBD2 matches 7 bases. The length of the CDR3 is 14 residues. Germline CDR1 reads MNHEY; CDR2 reads SMNVEV (reference sequence). Trimming took 5 bases from V and 6 from J; bases not matched to a gene: 7. This CDR3 is CASSPPTSPNEQFF. DNA of the CDR3: TGTGCCAGCAGTCCCCCGACTAGCCCCAATGAGCAGTTCTTC.

The rearrangement joins TRBV5-1 to TRBJ2-3; 7 bases match TRBD2. The trim removed 2 bases at V and 5 bases at J, leaving 14 bases unmatched. This CDR3 has 17 residues. In germline, CDR1 is SGHRS, CDR2 YFSETQ. Written as DNA, the CDR3 is TGCGCCAGCAGCTTTTACAGTGGGGACTACGTTGGAGATACGCAGTATTTT. This gives the protein CASSFYSGDYVGDTQYF.

This clonotype was seen at least ten times. This chain connects TRBV7-2 to TRBJ2-2, with 11 positions matching TRBD1. The germline gives CDR1 SGHTA, CDR2 FQGNSA. This CDR3 spans 15 amino acids. The V gene end was trimmed by 5 bases and the J gene end by 7 bases; junction bases not matched to a gene: 6. The CDR3 sequence: CASSDRTGGIGELFF. Here the CDR3 DNA reads TGTGCCAGCAGCGACCGGACAGGGGGCATCGGGGAGCTGTTTTTT. Supplemented by reference TRBV7-2 and TRBJ2-2, the full variable domain reads GAGVSQSPSNKVTEKGKDVELRCDPISGHTALYWYRQSLGQGLEFLIYFQGNSAPDKSGLPSDRFSAERTGGSVSTLTIQRTQQEDSAVYLCASSDRTGGIGELFFGEGSRLTVL.

The chain has TRBV3-1 and TRBJ2-1; 7 nucleotides match TRBD1. Unmatched junction bases numbered 4, after V lost 5 bases and J lost 9 bases. CDR3 size: 12 residues. Looked up from germline, CDR1 is LGHDT and CDR2 is YNNKEL (reference sequence). CDR3 sequence reads: CASSEGAAEQFF. CDR3 bases: TGTGCCAGCAGCGAGGGGGCGGCTGAGCAGTTCTTC.

Many counts were recorded for this clonotype. This chain joins TRBV12-5 and TRBJ1-1; 12 nucleotides line up with TRBD1. V was clipped by 7 bases and J by 6 bases; unmatched bases: 15. This CDR3 comprises 17 residues. Germline V gene lookup returns CDR1 LGHNT and CDR2 FRNRAP. CDR3 region: CASAPPGQGAITPEAFF. CDR3 sequence (DNA): TGTGCTAGTGCCCCCCCGGGACAGGGGGCAATTACCCCTGAAGCTTTCTTT. Full variable domain (outside the CDR3, taken from reference TRBV12-5 and TRBJ1-1): DARVTQTPRHKVTEMGQEVTMRCQPILGHNTVFWYRQTMMQGLELLAYFRNRAPLDDSGMPKDRFSAEMPDATLATLKIQPSEPRDSAVYFCASAPPGQGAITPEAFFGQGTRLTVV.

This clonotype was counted a few times. The genes are TRBV20-1 and TRBJ1-2; D may be TRBD1 (6 bases). V lost 3 bases, J lost 4 bases, and 12 bases lay in between. This CDR3 is 13 amino acids long. Germline CDR1 is DFQATT and CDR2 is SNEGSKA (reference sequence). The CDR3 sequence: CSARSGDTYGYTF. The CDR3 region has the DNA TGCAGTGCTAGGTCCGGGGACACCTATGGCTACACCTTC.

This clonotype was observed at least ten times. The chain combines TRBV7-9 with TRBJ1-5; D uncertain. Germline CDR1 reads SEHNR; CDR2 reads FQNEAQ (reference sequence). This CDR3 region has 13 residues. Trimming removed 4 bases from V and 1 base from J, with 5 bases in between. CDR3 region: CASSWTSNQPQHF. CDR3 nucleotide sequence: TGTGCCAGCAGCTGGACGAGCAATCAGCCCCAGCATTTT. The full variable domain, rest sourced from reference TRBV7-9 and TRBJ1-5, is DTGVSQNPRHKITKRGQNVTFRCDPISEHNRLYWYRQTLGQGPEFLTYFQNEAQLEKSRLLSDRFSAERPKGSFSTLEIQRTEQGDSAMYLCASSWTSNQPQHFGDGTRLSIL.

In its sample, this clonotype was seen many times. The rearrangement links TRBV12-3 or TRBV12-4 to TRBJ2-1, with D uncertain. The V gene lost 2 bases and the J gene lost 9 bases, with 14 bases spanning the gap. The CDR3 is 14 residues long. The DNA of the CDR3 is TGTGCCAGCAGTTTATCCCACCCCGCTGGTGAGCAGTTCTTC. This gives the protein CASSLSHPAGEQFF.

This clonotype has a single count. The rearrangement joins TRBV29-1 to TRBJ1-2; a possible D gene is TRBD1 (5 bases). In germline, CDR1 is SQVTM, CDR2 ANQGSEA. CDR3 length: 13 residues. V was pared by 2 bases and J by 0 bases, with 7 bases between. The CDR3 DNA follows: TGCAGCGTTGAAACAGGACCTAACTATGGCTACACCTTC. Protein product: CSVETGPNYGYTF. The entire variable domain, with the rest obtained from reference TRBV29-1 and TRBJ1-2, is as follows: SAVISQKPSRDICQRGTSLTIQCQVDSQVTMMFWYRQQPGQSLTLIATANQGSEATYESGFVIDKFPISRPNLTFSTLTVSNMSPEDSSIYLCSVETGPNYGYTFGSGTRLTVV.

The CDR3 reads CASSVLRAQKETQYF. The CDR3 region has the DNA TGTGCCAGCAGTGTCCTCCGGGCGCAAAAAGAGACCCAGTACTTC. This chain links TRBV6-4 with TRBJ2-5; no reliable D call. The ends were cut back, 4 bases at V and 3 bases at J, with 15 bases in the middle. CDR3 length: 15 residues. Germline values: CDR1 MRHNA, CDR2 SNTAGT.

This clonotype was detected only a few times. The rearrangement uses TRBV6-5 and TRBJ2-1; 9 bases line up with TRBD1. The V and J ends lost 6 bases and 2 bases, in that order; junction bases with no gene match: 5. The length of the CDR3 is 15 residues. The germline V gene encodes CDR1 MNHEY and CDR2 SVGAGI. CDR3 sequence: CASRQDRGTYNEQFF. For the CDR3, the DNA is TGTGCCAGCAGACAGGACAGGGGAACCTACAATGAGCAGTTCTTC.

This clonotype was detected many times. V and J are TRBV6-5 and TRBJ2-1, with D perhaps matching TRBD2 (6 bases). Germline CDR1 reads MNHEY; CDR2 reads SVGAGI. V dropped 5 bases and J dropped 7 bases, with 12 bases sitting between them. The CDR3 totals 13 residues. CDR3 sequence: CASSHDGRNEQFF. The CDR3 region has the DNA TGTGCCAGCAGTCATGACGGGAGAAATGAGCAGTTCTTC.

The chain joins TRBV7-6 to TRBJ2-1; tentative D call: TRBD2 (5 bases). The CDR3 sequence is 13 residues long. CDR1 SGHVS and CDR2 FNYEAQ come from the germline V gene. V lost 10 bases and J lost 2, with 12 bases in between. CDR3 amino acids: CATSSPPYNEQFF. In nucleotides, the CDR3 is TGTGCCACCTCTAGCCCACCCTACAATGAGCAGTTCTTC.

V gene TRBV9 combines with J gene TRBJ1-5; possibly TRBD1 for D (6 bases). V dropped 0 bases and J dropped 0 bases, with 13 bases sitting between them. The germline gives CDR1 SGDLS, CDR2 YYNGEE. The length of the CDR3 is 17 residues. CDR3 amino acids: CASSVASDRYSNQPQHF. The CDR3, as DNA: TGTGCCAGCAGCGTAGCCTCCGACAGGTATAGCAATCAGCCCCAGCATTTT.

The chain links TRBV10-3 to TRBJ2-2, with D unclear. This CDR3 region has 11 residues. Germline V lookup: CDR1 ENHRY, CDR2 SYGVKD. Trimming left V 9 bases short and J 6 bases short, with 8 bases between. The CDR3 here is CAMTSSGELFF. The CDR3 DNA reads as TGTGCCATGACTTCCTCCGGGGAGCTGTTTTTT.

This clonotype appeared a few times. The chain couples TRBV4-1 to TRBJ1-5, with D possibly TRBD1 on 6 matching bases. The CDR3 extends over 15 amino acids. Germline values: CDR1 MGHRA, CDR2 YSYEKL. V was shortened by 3 bases and J by 6 bases, with 15 bases between the two germline ends. CDR3 amino acids: CASSHETGMAQPQHF. The CDR3 DNA is TGCGCCAGCAGCCATGAAACAGGGATGGCTCAGCCCCAGCATTTT.

This clonotype has a handful of counts. V gene TRBV6-2 or TRBV6-3 combines with J gene TRBJ2-3; tentatively, D is TRBD2 (6 bases). The V end was cut by 6 bases, the J end by 2 bases, with 9 bases between. Per the germline V gene, CDR1 is MNHEY and CDR2 is SVGEGT. CDR3 size: 13 residues. Written as DNA, the CDR3 is TGTGCCAGCAGCCCGGACTACACAGATACGCAGTATTTT. Protein: CASSPDYTDTQYF.

The chain links TRBV6-5 to TRBJ2-2, with unresolved D. Germline CDR1 is MNHEY and CDR2 is SVGAGI. CDR3 size: 18 residues. V shed 8 bases and J shed 4 bases, with 26 bases lying between them. The CDR3 nucleotides are TGTGCCAGCCCCAAATCTAAGTTCCCCTACTTTGCCACCGGGGAGCTGTTTTTT. It encodes CASPKSKFPYFATGELFF.

This clonotype was detected only a few times. V is TRBV11-1 and J is TRBJ2-7; 7 nucleotides agree with TRBD2. The germline V gene encodes CDR1 SGHAT and CDR2 FQDESV (reference sequence). V dropped 5 bases and J dropped 2; count of bases not matched to a gene: 9. The CDR3 has 15 amino acids. DNA for the CDR3: TGTGCCAGCAGCCCGCGGGCTAGCGGACCCTACGAGCAGTACTTC. Protein sequence: CASSPRASGPYEQYF.

The chain joins TRBV6-2 or TRBV6-3 to TRBJ2-1; D is perhaps TRBD1 (5 bases). Germline CDR1 and CDR2: MNHEY and SVGEGT. CDR3 length equals 14 residues. V was clipped by 4 bases and J by 4 bases, with 11 bases between them. CDR3 coding DNA: TGTGCCAGCAGTTTCAGGGCGGATTACAATGAGCAGTTCTTC. Translation: CASSFRADYNEQFF.

The rearrangement uses TRBV29-1 and TRBJ2-7, with D perhaps matching TRBD1 (6 bases). Looked up from germline, CDR1 is SQVTM and CDR2 is ANQGSEA. This CDR3 has 13 amino acids. V was shortened by 7 bases and J by 2 bases, with 15 bases between the two germline ends. DNA for the CDR3: TGCAGCGCCACGGACGGACAGACCTACGAGCAGTACTTC. Encoded protein: CSATDGQTYEQYF.

In this sample, this clonotype turned up a few times. V and J are TRBV6-2 or TRBV6-3 and TRBJ1-5; D remains unclear. Germline V CDR1 and CDR2: MNHEY, SVGEGT. The CDR3 has 14 residues. With 2 bases removed from V and 7 bases from J, the gap between germline ends came to 12 bases. The CDR3, as DNA: TGTGCCAGCAGTTACATCGGGTTTCGCCAGCCCCAGCATTTT. Its protein product is CASSYIGFRQPQHF.

As DNA, the CDR3 is TGTGCCAGCAGCTCTCGGGCTACAACTTCCCAGGGCGCTAAAAACATTCAGTACTTC. It yields the protein CASSSRATTSQGAKNIQYF. This sequence joins TRBV13 and TRBJ2-4, with a possible D match to TRBD1 (5 bases). The V gene lost 4 bases and the J gene lost 4 bases, with 26 bases spanning the gap. Germline V CDR1 and CDR2: PRHDT, FYEKMQ (reference sequence). This CDR3 comprises 19 residues.

This clonotype was picked up many times. The gene calls are TRBV6-5 and TRBJ1-1, with 7 bases identical to TRBD1. The CDR3 extends over 13 amino acids. Germline assignment: CDR1 MNHEY and CDR2 SVGAGI. Trimming took 2 bases from V and 5 from J; bases not matched to a gene: 2. The CDR3 spells CASSYGTATEAFF. DNA for the CDR3: TGTGCCAGCAGTTACGGGACAGCGACTGAAGCTTTCTTT.

The rearrangement joins TRBV7-9 to TRBJ1-1; perhaps TRBD1 as D (5 bases). Germline V gene lookup returns CDR1 SEHNR and CDR2 FQNEAQ (reference sequence). V lost 5 bases and J 4 bases, leaving 17 bases between the germline ends. This CDR3 has 15 amino acids. The CDR3 sequence: CASSAGLSGGTEAFF. The CDR3, as DNA: TGTGCCAGCAGCGCCGGACTGAGTGGGGGCACTGAAGCTTTCTTT.

V is TRBV20-1 and J is TRBJ1-1; a weak D match, TRBD1 (6 bases). V was clipped by 0 bases and J by 7 bases, with 15 bases between them. The V gene's germline CDR1 is DFQATT and CDR2 SNEGSKA (reference sequence). The CDR3 length is 14 residues. The CDR3 DNA sequence: TGCAGTGCTAGAGACCTCCACGAAGGGGGTGAAGCTTTCTTT. Translated, it gives CSARDLHEGGEAFF.

A few counts support this clonotype. This sequence joins TRBV4-1 and TRBJ2-1; 10 positions match TRBD1. The CDR3 has 15 residues. CDR1 MGHRA and CDR2 YSYEKL come from the germline V gene. V trimming: 1 base; J trimming: 9 bases; junction bases outside the gene matches: 6. The chain's CDR3 is CASSQGQGATIEQFF. The CDR3 DNA follows: TGCGCCAGCAGCCAAGGACAGGGGGCAACCATTGAGCAGTTCTTC.

This clonotype has a count of ten or more. The gene calls are TRBV19 and TRBJ1-1; D not resolved. CDR1 and CDR2 from the germline V gene are LNHDA and SQIVND (reference sequence). Trimming pared 3 bases from V and 0 bases from J, leaving 8 bases between. The CDR3 is made up of 14 amino acids. CDR3 coding DNA: TGTGCCAGTAGTATCTCTGGAATGAACACTGAAGCTTTCTTT. Its protein is CASSISGMNTEAFF.

In its sample, this clonotype was seen many times. This sequence joins TRBV7-2 and TRBJ1-6; 8 nucleotides align to TRBD1. There are 22 residues in the CDR3. After removal of 2 bases from V and 2 bases from J, the junction contained 20 bases not matched to a gene. The germline gives CDR1 SGHTA, CDR2 FQGNSA. The CDR3 is CASSLSWPRQGKGYAYNSPLHF. The CDR3 coding sequence is TGTGCCAGCAGCTTAAGTTGGCCTCGACAGGGGAAAGGTTATGCCTATAATTCACCCCTCCACTTT. The full variable domain, with the rest looked up from reference TRBV7-2 and TRBJ1-6, is GAGVSQSPSNKVTEKGKDVELRCDPISGHTALYWYRQSLGQGLEFLIYFQGNSAPDKSGLPSDRFSAERTGGSVSTLTIQRTQQEDSAVYLCASSLSWPRQGKGYAYNSPLHFGNGTRLTVT.